These T cell receptor beta chains were read from a single sample in a study of OX40 agonist ivuxolimab in advanced cancers. Only in-frame clones appear in the TCRdb table, and some are missing; sequencing was by immunoSEQ multiplex PCR. The sample lists more than 70,000 clones, roughly 93% occurring once. The specimen comprised CD4+ or CD8+ T cells sorted from blood, sampled in a trial of the OX40 agonist ivuxolimab. The receptor source for this set is an adult with an advanced solid tumor such as melanoma, head and neck, liver or kidney cancer. The CDR3 runs from the conserved cysteine through the conserved F or W. The D gene is left open where the match is weak. Some rows mark clone size as missing; the rest say once, few, many or name a class of expanded clone.

16 - TRBJ2-2 - TRBV18 CASSPTSGGNTGELFF TGTGCCAGCTCACCAACCAGCGGAGGAAACACCGGGGAGCTGTTTTTT
13 - TRBJ1-1 TRBD1 TRBV19 CASALDRKGGAFF TGTGCCAGCGCCTTGGACAGGAAAGGGGGAGCTTTCTTT
18 - TRBJ1-2 TRBD1 TRBV2 CASSGGGGGQGFNYGYTF TGTGCCAGCAGTGGAGGAGGCGGGGGACAGGGTTTTAACTATGGCTACACCTTC
14 once TRBJ1-1 - TRBV9 CASSVVVGNTEAFF TGTGCCAGCAGCGTAGTAGTGGGGAACACTGAAGCTTTCTTT
13 - TRBJ2-2 - TRBV11-2 CASSKSPLGELFF TGTGCCAGCAGCAAGTCCCCCCTCGGGGAGCTGTTTTTT
17 - TRBJ2-6 TRBD1 TRBV2 CASVTQGGLGGANVLTF TGTGCCAGCGTAACACAGGGGGGCCTTGGAGGGGCCAACGTCCTGACTTTC
15 - TRBJ2-1 - TRBV4-3 CASSQGRSSYNEQFF TGCGCCAGCAGCCAGGGGCGAAGCTCCTACAATGAGCAGTTCTTC
14 - TRBJ1-2 - TRBV2 CASLEEARLYGYTF TGTGCCAGTCTCGAAGAGGCACGGCTCTATGGCTACACCTTC
12 - TRBJ1-2 - TRBV6-6 CAGSLAGYGYTF TGTGCCGGATCGCTAGCGGGCTATGGCTACACCTTC
13 - TRBJ2-5 TRBD1 TRBV10-1 CASGAQGAETQYF TGCGCCAGCGGGGCACAGGGGGCTGAGACCCAGTACTTC
15 few TRBJ2-1 - TRBV6-5 CASRPTGSSYNEQFF TGTGCCAGCAGGCCCACAGGAAGCTCCTACAATGAGCAGTTCTTC
12 - TRBJ1-1 - TRBV5-4 CASRLDSTEAFF TGTGCCAGCAGACTTGACAGCACTGAAGCTTTCTTT
13 - TRBJ1-5 - TRBV7-8 CASSRFLDQPQHF TGTGCCAGCAGCCGATTCTTGGATCAGCCCCAGCATTTT
17 - TRBJ2-5 TRBD2 TRBV7-6 CASSRTPSTGGQETQYF TGTGCCAGCAGCCGTACCCCGAGTACGGGGGGGCAGGAGACCCAGTACTTC
14 - TRBJ1-4 - TRBV5-1 CASSSGSLGEKLFF TGCGCCAGCAGCTCCGGTTCACTGGGTGAAAAACTGTTTTTT
15 - TRBJ1-2 - TRBV18 CASSPPAGRAYGYTF TGTGCCAGCTCACCACCGGCAGGGAGGGCCTATGGCTACACCTTC
15 - TRBJ1-3 TRBD1 TRBV7-2 CASSRDRGSGNTIYF TGTGCCAGCAGCCGGGACAGGGGCTCTGGAAACACCATATATTTT
13 few TRBJ1-5 - TRBV15 CATSRGPEQPQHF TGTGCCACCAGCAGAGGCCCCGAACAGCCCCAGCATTTT
15 - TRBJ2-2 - TRBV6-1 CASSERVASTGELFF TGTGCCAGCAGTGAAAGAGTTGCGAGCACCGGGGAGCTGTTTTTT
15 - TRBJ2-1 - TRBV5-1 CASSLEVGTYNEQFF TGCGCCAGCAGCTTGGAGGTGGGCACTTACAATGAGCAGTTCTTC
15 - TRBJ2-7 - TRBV18 CASSPLGGEPYEQYF TGTGCCAGCTCACCATTGGGAGGTGAACCCTACGAGCAGTACTTC
16 few TRBJ2-7 TRBD1 TRBV5-4 CASSRGTGIYQYEQYF TGTGCCAGCAGCCGGGGGACAGGGATATATCAGTACGAGCAGTACTTC
15 - TRBJ1-5 TRBD1 TRBV7-2 CASSLQGGINQPQHF TGTGCCAGCAGCTTACAGGGGGGCATCAATCAGCCCCAGCATTTT
14 - TRBJ2-7 TRBD1 TRBV11-2 CASSFTGTGDEQYF TGTGCCAGCAGCTTTACCGGGACAGGGGACGAGCAGTACTTC
15 - TRBJ1-1 - TRBV7-2 CASSLDQGKYTEAFF TGTGCCAGCAGCTTAGACCAGGGGAAGTATACTGAAGCTTTCTTT
16 - TRBJ2-1 TRBD2 TRBV2 CASANAQTLAGYEQFF TGTGCCAGCGCTAACGCCCAAACTCTAGCGGGGTATGAGCAGTTCTTC
13 - TRBJ2-5 TRBD2 TRBV6-1 CASSSRELETQYF TGTGCCAGCAGTTCGCGGGAGTTGGAGACCCAGTACTTC
15 - TRBJ2-1 - TRBV5-4 CASTTGGGFYNEQFF TGTGCCAGCACTACGGGGGGCGGGTTCTACAATGAGCAGTTCTTC
15 - TRBJ2-5 - TRBV28 CASSMQGGGQETQYF TGTGCCAGCAGTATGCAGGGTGGTGGACAAGAGACCCAGTACTTC
16 - TRBJ2-2 TRBD1 TRBV7-8 CASSSRTGTNTGELFF TGTGCCAGCAGCTCAAGGACAGGAACGAACACCGGGGAGCTGTTTTTT
14 - TRBJ1-2 - TRBV28 CASSFGGLTEGYTF TGTGCCAGCAGTTTTGGGGGCTTAACGGAGGGCTACACCTTC
13 - TRBJ2-5 - TRBV28 CASSLGGEKTQYF TGTGCCAGCAGTTTAGGGGGAGAAAAGACCCAGTACTTC
14 - TRBJ2-3 - TRBV7-3 CASSLTGAADTQYF TGTGCCAGCAGCTTAACGGGGGCGGCAGATACGCAGTATTTT
16 - TRBJ1-1 - TRBV7-9 CASSPRTSRGNTEAFF TGTGCCAGCAGCCCTCGGACATCTCGGGGGAATACTGAAGCTTTCTTT
17 - TRBJ2-7 - TRBV27 CASSLSTSPGITYEQYF TGTGCCAGCAGTTTATCTACGTCCCCCGGGATCACGTACGAGCAGTACTTC
16 - TRBJ1-3 - TRBV5-4 CASSLGTPASGNTIYF TGTGCCAGCAGCTTGGGGACTCCCGCCTCTGGAAACACCATATATTTT
16 - TRBJ1-1 - TRBV7-9 CASSSQGGVMNTEAFF TGTGCCAGCAGCTCACAGGGTGGGGTGATGAACACTGAAGCTTTCTTT
16 once TRBJ2-3 TRBD2 TRBV5-4 CASSGAAGGTTDTQYF TGTGCCAGCAGCGGGGCCGCGGGGGGGACCACAGATACGCAGTATTTT
15 - TRBJ2-1 - TRBV7-9 CASSLTEGLRYEQFF TGTGCCAGCAGTTTGACCGAAGGCCTAAGGTATGAGCAGTTCTTC
14 - TRBJ1-3 - TRBV14 CASSQPGTGNTIYF TGTGCCAGCAGCCAACCGGGGACCGGAAACACCATATATTTT
14 - TRBJ1-4 - TRBV30 CAWSVLSTFEKLFF TGTGCCTGGAGTGTACTCAGCACCTTCGAAAAACTGTTTTTT
17 - TRBJ1-1 TRBD1 TRBV4-3 CASSHANGGTGIGEAFF TGCGCCAGCAGCCACGCGAACGGTGGGACAGGGATTGGTGAAGCTTTCTTT
10 - TRBJ2-7 - TRBV21-1 CATLDRGKYF TGTGCCACCCTAGACAGGGGCAAGTACTTC
15 - TRBJ2-7 TRBD2 TRBV15 CATSRGLAGGGEQYF TGTGCCACCAGCAGAGGACTAGCGGGAGGGGGGGAGCAGTACTTC
12 - TRBJ1-4 TRBD1 TRBV6-6 CASYRGNEKLFF TGTGCCAGCTACAGGGGGAATGAAAAACTGTTTTTT
15 - TRBJ2-3 - TRBV11-2 CASSLIPGGADTQYF TGTGCCAGCAGCTTAATTCCCGGGGGCGCAGATACGCAGTATTTT
12 once TRBJ2-5 - TRBV11-1 CASSGLEETQYF TGTGCCAGCAGTGGACTTGAAGAGACCCAGTACTTC
14 - TRBJ2-1 TRBD2 TRBV6-5 CASSYTSGSREQFF TGTGCCAGCAGTTATACTAGCGGGAGTCGTGAGCAGTTCTTC
12 - TRBJ2-3 - TRBV7-2 CASSLIGNTQYF TGTGCCAGCAGCTTAATTGGAAATACGCAGTATTTT
19 - TRBJ2-1 TRBD2 TRBV7-3 CASSLIAGGPQSSYNEQFF TGTGCCAGCAGCTTAATTGCGGGAGGGCCACAAAGCTCCTACAATGAGCAGTTCTTC
14 few TRBJ2-7 - TRBV7-9 CASSSLRNSYEQYF TGTGCCAGCAGCTCACTCCGGAACTCCTACGAGCAGTACTTC
16 - TRBJ1-1 TRBD1 TRBV18 CASSRDRGSLVTEAFF TGTGCCAGCTCAAGGGACAGGGGCAGTTTGGTCACTGAAGCTTTCTTT
15 - TRBJ2-2 TRBD1 TRBV2 CASSQQGASTGELFF TGTGCCAGCAGCCAACAGGGGGCGAGCACCGGGGAGCTGTTTTTT
15 - TRBJ2-7 TRBD2 TRBV7-2 CASSLSGRASYEQYF TGTGCCAGCAGCCTTAGCGGGAGGGCTTCCTACGAGCAGTACTTC
13 once TRBJ2-5 - TRBV29-1 CSVERVAGETQYF TGCAGCGTTGAAAGGGTAGCAGGAGAGACCCAGTACTTC
16 - TRBJ2-3 TRBD1 TRBV5-6 CASSRRDRGSTDTQYF TGTGCCAGCAGCCGACGGGACAGAGGTAGCACAGATACGCAGTATTTT
17 - TRBJ1-4 TRBD1 TRBV4-1 CASSQDRRDRGQEKLFF TGCGCCAGCAGCCAAGATAGACGGGACAGGGGGCAGGAAAAACTGTTTTTT
14 - TRBJ2-1 - TRBV7-9 CASTLPGLPNEQFF TGTGCCAGCACCCTCCCGGGGCTCCCCAATGAGCAGTTCTTC
16 once TRBJ2-5 TRBD2 TRBV7-8 CASSLPPGLGQETQYF TGTGCCAGCAGCTTACCTCCGGGACTAGGTCAAGAGACCCAGTACTTC